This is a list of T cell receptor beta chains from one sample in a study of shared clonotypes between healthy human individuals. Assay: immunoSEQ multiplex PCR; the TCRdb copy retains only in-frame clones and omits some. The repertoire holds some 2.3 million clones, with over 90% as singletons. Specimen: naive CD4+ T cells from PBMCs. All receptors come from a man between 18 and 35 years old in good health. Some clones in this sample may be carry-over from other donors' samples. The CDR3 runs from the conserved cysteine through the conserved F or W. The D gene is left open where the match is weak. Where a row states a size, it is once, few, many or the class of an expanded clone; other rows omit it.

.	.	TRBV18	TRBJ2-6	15	CASSPTAPGANVLTF	TGTGCCAGCTCACCGACAGCTCCGGGCGCCAACGTCCTGACTTTC
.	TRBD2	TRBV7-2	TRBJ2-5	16	CASSTFTSGSSETQYF	TGTGCCAGCAGCACCTTTACTAGCGGGAGTTCTGAGACCCAGTACTTC
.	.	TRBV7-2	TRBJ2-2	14	CASSLVGITGELFF	TGTGCCAGCAGCTTAGTAGGGATCACCGGGGAGCTGTTTTTT
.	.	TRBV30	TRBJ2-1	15	CAWSVGSGRYNEQFF	TGTGCCTGGAGTGTGGGTAGCGGCCGTTACAATGAGCAGTTCTTC
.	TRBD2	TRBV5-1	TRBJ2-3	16	CASSLSGEGGADTQYF	TGCGCCAGCAGCTTGAGCGGGGAGGGAGGGGCAGATACGCAGTATTTT
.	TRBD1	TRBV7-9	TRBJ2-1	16	CASSLWDRGRLGEQFF	TGTGCCAGCAGCTTATGGGACAGGGGGCGCTTGGGTGAGCAGTTCTTC
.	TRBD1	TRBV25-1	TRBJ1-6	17	CASSRNTPGQGFSPLHF	TGTGCCAGCAGCAGAAACACACCGGGACAGGGCTTTTCACCCCTCCACTTT
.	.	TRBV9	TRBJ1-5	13	CASSVADNQPQHF	TGTGCCAGCAGCGTAGCTGACAATCAGCCCCAGCATTTT
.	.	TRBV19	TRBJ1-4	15	CASSSRDRTYGGLFF	TGTGCCAGTAGTTCCCGGGACCGCACCTACGGGGGACTGTTTTTT
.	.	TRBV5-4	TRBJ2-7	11	CASSWEHEQYF	TGTGCCAGCAGCTGGGAACACGAGCAGTACTTC
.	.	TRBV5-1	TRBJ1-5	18	CASSLVPGNIDSNQPQHF	TGCGCCAGCAGCTTGGTTCCGGGGAATATTGATAGCAATCAGCCCCAGCATTTT
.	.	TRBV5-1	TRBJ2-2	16	CASSLGHLTRSGELFF	TGCGCCAGCAGCTTGGGCCACCTAACGAGATCGGGGGAGCTGTTTTTT
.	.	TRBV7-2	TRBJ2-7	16	CASSLVAGRGRYEQYF	TGTGCCAGCAGCTTAGTAGCTGGCAGGGGCAGGTACGAGCAGTACTTC
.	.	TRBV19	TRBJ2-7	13	CASSIAGRAEQYF	TGTGCCAGTAGTATAGCGGGACGGGCCGAGCAGTACTTC
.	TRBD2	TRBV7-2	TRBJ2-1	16	CASSHLGTSGYNEQFF	TGTGCCAGCAGCCATCTCGGGACTAGCGGCTACAATGAGCAGTTCTTC
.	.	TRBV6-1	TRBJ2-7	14	CASRSDLLGHEQYF	TGTGCCAGCAGGTCCGACCTACTGGGTCACGAGCAGTACTTC
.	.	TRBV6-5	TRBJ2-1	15	CASSYRREPGNEQFF	TGTGCCAGCAGTTACAGGCGGGAACCGGGCAATGAGCAGTTCTTC
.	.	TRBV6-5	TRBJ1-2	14	CASSYSIGDFGYTF	TGTGCCAGCAGTTACTCTATCGGGGATTTTGGCTACACCTTC
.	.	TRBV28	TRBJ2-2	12	CASSLREGELFF	TGTGCCAGCAGTTTGAGGGAGGGGGAGCTGTTTTTT
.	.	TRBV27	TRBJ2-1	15	CASSLLRVGMDEQFF	TGTGCCAGCAGTTTACTCCGGGTGGGGATGGATGAGCAGTTCTTC
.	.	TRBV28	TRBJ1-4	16	CASSFYSLGGGEKLFF	TGTGCCAGCAGTTTTTACAGCCTAGGAGGAGGCGAAAAACTGTTTTTT
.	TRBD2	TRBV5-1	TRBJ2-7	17	CASQGSGGLGSRYEQYF	TGCGCCAGCCAGGGTTCCGGGGGGTTGGGGAGCAGGTACGAGCAGTACTTC
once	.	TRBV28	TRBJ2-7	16	CASSLGGTGSTYEQYF	TGTGCCAGCAGTTTAGGAGGTACAGGATCGACCTACGAGCAGTACTTC
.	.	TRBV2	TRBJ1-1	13	CASLQGVNTEAFF	TGTGCCAGCCTCCAAGGAGTGAACACTGAAGCTTTCTTT
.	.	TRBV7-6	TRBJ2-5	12	CASSHHGETQYF	TGTGCCAGCAGCCACCACGGGGAGACCCAGTACTTC
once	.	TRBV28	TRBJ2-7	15	CASSLPAGTYDEQYF	TGTGCCAGCAGTTTACCGGCCGGGACTTACGACGAGCAGTACTTC
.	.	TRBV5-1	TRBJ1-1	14	CASSLISTGTEAFF	TGCGCCAGCAGCTTGATAAGCACAGGAACTGAAGCTTTCTTT
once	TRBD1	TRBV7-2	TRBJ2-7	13	CASSQDRDYEQYF	TGTGCCAGCAGCCAGGACAGGGACTACGAGCAGTACTTC
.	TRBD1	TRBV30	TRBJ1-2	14	CAWSVISGQAPYTF	TGTGCCTGGAGTGTAATTTCGGGACAGGCCCCCTACACCTTC
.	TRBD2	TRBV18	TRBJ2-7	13	CASSPGTKHEQYF	TGTGCCAGCTCACCTGGGACTAAACACGAGCAGTACTTC
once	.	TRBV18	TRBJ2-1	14	CASSPSPTGNEQFF	TGTGCCAGCTCACCCAGCCCCACAGGGAATGAGCAGTTCTTC
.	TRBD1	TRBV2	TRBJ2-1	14	CASRRQGFGDEQFF	TGTGCCAGCAGAAGACAGGGGTTCGGGGATGAGCAGTTCTTC
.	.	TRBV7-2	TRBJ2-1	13	CASSSRSDPEQFF	TGTGCCAGCAGCTCCCGGTCAGACCCTGAGCAGTTCTTC
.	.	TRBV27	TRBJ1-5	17	CASSLRGGLGVSEPQHF	TGTGCCAGCAGTTTAAGAGGGGGGCTCGGGGTATCAGAGCCCCAGCATTTT
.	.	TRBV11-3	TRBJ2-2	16	CASSPRPGKNTGELFF	TGTGCCAGCAGCCCCAGACCGGGAAAGAACACCGGGGAGCTGTTTTTT
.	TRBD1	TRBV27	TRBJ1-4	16	CASSFSTGTGDEKLFF	TGTGCCAGCAGTTTCTCCACCGGGACAGGGGACGAAAAACTGTTTTTT
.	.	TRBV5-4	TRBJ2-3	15	CASGIGAQEMNTQYF	TGTGCCAGCGGCATAGGAGCCCAAGAGATGAATACGCAGTATTTT
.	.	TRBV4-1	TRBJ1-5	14	CASRPGTAVGPQHF	TGCGCCAGCAGACCCGGGACGGCCGTAGGGCCCCAGCATTTT
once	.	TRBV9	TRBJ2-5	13	CASSVEPSETQYF	TGTGCCAGCAGCGTAGAACCATCAGAGACCCAGTACTTC
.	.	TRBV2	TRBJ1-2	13	CASSDRAPRGYTF	TGTGCCAGCAGTGACAGGGCGCCTCGCGGCTACACCTTC
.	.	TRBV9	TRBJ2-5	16	CASSARNIAARETQYF	TGTGCCAGCAGCGCGAGGAACATAGCAGCGAGGGAGACCCAGTACTTC
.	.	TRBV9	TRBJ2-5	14	CASSVGGSRETQYF	TGTGCCAGCAGCGTAGGGGGCTCGAGAGAGACCCAGTACTTC
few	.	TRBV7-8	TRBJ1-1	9	CASTTEAFF	TGTGCCAGCACCACTGAAGCTTTCTTT
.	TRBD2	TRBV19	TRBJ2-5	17	CASSPLSIAGGEETQYF	TGTGCCAGTAGTCCCCTCTCCATAGCGGGGGGGGAAGAGACCCAGTACTTC
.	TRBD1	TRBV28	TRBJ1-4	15	CASSHGTGINEKLFF	TGTGCCAGCAGTCATGGGACAGGCATTAATGAAAAACTGTTTTTT
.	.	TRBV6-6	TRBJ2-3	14	CASSRTSFTDTQYF	TGTGCCAGCAGCCGGACTTCTTTCACAGATACGCAGTATTTT
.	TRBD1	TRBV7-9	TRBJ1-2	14	CASSGTGRDYGYTF	TGTGCCAGCAGCGGGACAGGGAGGGACTATGGCTACACCTTC
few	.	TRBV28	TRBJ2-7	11	CASSGVREQYF	TGTGCCAGCAGTGGGGTGCGTGAGCAGTACTTC
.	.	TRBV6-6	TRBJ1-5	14	CASSPEARNQPQHF	TGTGCCAGCAGCCCCGAGGCGAGAAATCAGCCCCAGCATTTT
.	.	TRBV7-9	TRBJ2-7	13	CASSPDSNYEQYF	TGTGCCAGCAGCCCGGACAGTAACTACGAGCAGTACTTC
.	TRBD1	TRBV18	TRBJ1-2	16	CASSTQGARSNYGYTF	TGTGCCAGCTCAACCCAGGGGGCGCGTTCCAACTATGGCTACACCTTC
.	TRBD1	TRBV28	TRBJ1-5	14	CASRLQGSDQPQHF	TGTGCCAGCAGGCTACAGGGGAGTGATCAACCCCAGCATTTT
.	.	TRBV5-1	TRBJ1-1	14	CASSGTQGGTEAFF	TGCGCCAGCAGCGGGACACAGGGTGGCACTGAAGCTTTCTTT